The following is a T cell receptor beta chain sequence with its context. Its target is unknown. This sample is part of a study of CD8 T cells in ankylosing spondylitis. Whole-study findings and limits: Blood from ankylosing spondylitis patients appeared to carry a characteristic roughly 8-variant TCR beta motif. Earlier reports found some motif variants in synovial fluid and blood in reactive arthritis.

TCRdb re-analysed the 5' RACE reads in MiXCR, keeping a single row per CDR3 protein. The sample consists of about 420,000 distinct CDR3 sequences, 20% to 25% of them appearing once. The specimen was blood, either unsorted or a sorted T cell fraction (not recorded which). This clonotype was sampled from a male donor with ankylosing spondylitis.

The CDR3, as DNA: TGTGCCAGCCTCCCCCGGCTAGCATCGAGCACCGGGGAGCTGTTTTTT. Its protein is CASLPRLASSTGELFF. The V and J genes are TRBV3-1 and TRBJ2-2; weak D call: TRBD2 (5 bases). With 8 bases removed from V and 4 bases from J, the gap between germline ends came to 20 bases. The CDR3 extends over 16 amino acids. The V gene's germline CDR1 is LGHDT and CDR2 YNNKEL (reference sequence).